Following are 14 T cell receptor beta chains from one sample sequenced in a study of blood T cell repertoires in COVID-19. Repertoires were generated with immunoSEQ multiplex PCR, while TCRdb's copy carries only in-frame clones and drops some. The sample lists fewer than 400,000 clones; around 84% were seen once. Sequenced: PBMCs or T cells enriched from blood (not recorded which). The origin of the receptors is a woman younger than 45 who had been exposed to COVID-19.

This chain joins TRBV28 and TRBJ1-5, with D uncertain. V was clipped by 7 bases and J by 1 base, with 5 bases between them. CDR1 is MDHEN, CDR2 SYDVKM, per germline. The CDR3 has 12 residues. The CDR3 DNA reads as TGTGCCAGCATGACAAGCAATCAGCCCCAGCATTTT. As protein: CASMTSNQPQHF.

The CDR3 is CASSLGRADTIYF. The CDR3 DNA is TGTGCCAGCAGTTTGGGCAGGGCCGACACCATATATTTT. The chain is built from TRBV28 and TRBJ1-3; tentative D call: TRBD1 (5 bases). The CDR3 has 13 residues. Germline assignment: CDR1 MDHEN and CDR2 SYDVKM. The V end lost 3 bases, the J end lost 8 bases, and 11 bases lay between the germline ends.

The chain recombines TRBV28 with TRBJ1-2, with D possibly TRBD1 on 5 matching bases. Germline CDR1 and CDR2: MDHEN and SYDVKM. The CDR3 spans 15 residues. V was pared by 7 bases and J by 3 bases, with 18 bases between. The CDR3: CASTPAGGGYYGYTF. In nucleotides, the CDR3 is TGTGCCAGCACCCCGGCCGGGGGAGGGTACTATGGCTACACCTTC.

The V gene is TRBV2, the J gene TRBJ2-5; possibly TRBD2 for D (5 bases). V dropped 2 bases and J dropped 1 base, with 14 bases sitting between them. CDR1 SNHLY and CDR2 FYNNEI come from the germline V gene. The CDR3 runs 16 residues. The CDR3 DNA reads TGTGCCAGCAGTGAACTGTTTGGCAGCGGCCAAGAGACCCAGTACTTC. It yields the protein CASSELFGSGQETQYF. The full variable domain, its missing parts supplied by reference TRBV2 and TRBJ2-5, is EPEVTQTPSHQVTQMGQEVILRCVPISNHLYFYWYRQILGQKVEFLVSFYNNEISEKSEIFDDQFSVERPDGSNFTLKIRSTKLEDSAMYFCASSELFGSGQETQYFGPGTRLLVL.

This sequence joins TRBV10-2 and TRBJ2-2; D ambiguous. This CDR3 has 16 amino acids. The germline V and J ends were trimmed by 3 bases and 0 bases, with 11 bases remaining between them. CDR1 and CDR2 (germline): WSHSY, SAAADI. CDR3 residues: CASSDYSSPNTGELFF. CDR3 in DNA: TGCGCCAGCAGTGACTATTCTTCACCGAACACCGGGGAGCTGTTTTTT.

J is TRBJ2-5 and V is TRBV9, with D possibly TRBD1 on 5 matching bases. The CDR3 loop spans 15 amino acids. Germline loops: CDR1 SGDLS, CDR2 YYNGEE. V lost 0 bases to trimming and J lost 5 bases, with 14 bases between them. This CDR3 is CASSVGLGAEETQYF. CDR3 in DNA: TGTGCCAGCAGCGTAGGGTTAGGGGCCGAGGAGACCCAGTACTTC.

V and J are TRBV12-3 or TRBV12-4 and TRBJ1-3; unclear D gene. The CDR3 is 13 residues long. V was pared by 7 bases and J by 2 bases, with 9 bases between. CDR3 DNA: TGTGCCAGCAACCCCCCAGCTGGAAACACCATATATTTT. The encoded protein is CASNPPAGNTIYF.

V gene TRBV3-1 (or the pseudogene TRBV3-2) combines with J gene TRBJ2-5; TRBD1 aligns across 7 bases. The CDR3 length is 14 residues. Germline assignment: CDR1 LGHDT and CDR2 YNNKEL (reference sequence). V lost 4 bases to trimming and J lost 4 bases; unmatched junction nucleotides: 6. CDR3 region: CASSPLPGGETQYF. Written as DNA, the CDR3 is TGTGCCAGCAGCCCCCTCCCAGGGGGAGAGACCCAGTACTTC.

This clone was observed once. V gene TRBV28 combines with J gene TRBJ1-2; 7 nucleotides align to TRBD1. In germline, CDR1 is MDHEN, CDR2 SYDVKM. V lost 4 bases, J lost 6 bases, and 8 bases stayed unmatched. CDR3 length: 14 residues. In nucleotides, the CDR3 is TGTGCCAGCAGTTATACTGACAGGGCTAATGGCTACACCTTC. Protein sequence: CASSYTDRANGYTF.

In DNA, the CDR3 is TGTGCCAGCAGTGAACCGGGGAACATCGCCTACGAGCAGTACTTC. It specifies CASSEPGNIAYEQYF. The chain has TRBV2 and TRBJ2-7; weak D call: TRBD2 (5 bases). CDR3 length: 15 amino acids. Germline lookup yields CDR1 SNHLY and CDR2 FYNNEI. V lost 2 bases and J lost 2, with 13 bases in between.

The chain is built from TRBV9 and TRBJ2-5; D might be TRBD2 (5 bases). The CDR3 has 15 residues. V shed 0 bases and J shed 5 bases, with 14 bases lying between them. CDR1 is SGDLS and CDR2 is YYNGEE in the germline V gene. The CDR3, as DNA: TGTGCCAGCAGCGTAGACCAGCCGGGGATGGAGACCCAGTACTTC. This gives the protein CASSVDQPGMETQYF.

This sequence joins TRBV3-1 (or the pseudogene TRBV3-2) and TRBJ1-3, with a tentative D call TRBD1 (6 bases). The V and J ends lost 4 bases and 0 bases respectively, with 10 bases between them. Looked up from germline, CDR1 is LGHDT and CDR2 is YNNKEL (reference sequence). The CDR3 extends over 15 amino acids. As DNA, the CDR3 is TGTGCCAGCAGCCTTCCGACAGGCTCTGGAAACACCATATATTTT. It encodes CASSLPTGSGNTIYF.

The chain combines TRBV5-6 with TRBJ2-1, with 12 bases aligning to TRBD2. Germline CDR1 reads SGHDT; CDR2 reads YYEEEE. The trim removed 3 bases at V and 8 bases at J, leaving 3 bases unmatched. The length of the CDR3 is 14 residues. The CDR3 here is CASSSTSGSDEQFF. In DNA form, the CDR3 reads TGTGCCAGCAGCTCGACTAGCGGGAGCGATGAGCAGTTCTTC.

This sequence joins TRBV7-2 and TRBJ2-5; D might be TRBD2 (5 bases). Looked up from germline, CDR1 is SGHTA and CDR2 is FQGNSA. With 1 base removed from V and 5 bases from J, the gap between germline ends came to 11 bases. CDR3 length: 14 amino acids. CDR3 region: CASSLGRGMETQYF. DNA of the CDR3: TGTGCCAGCAGCTTAGGTCGGGGAATGGAGACCCAGTACTTC.